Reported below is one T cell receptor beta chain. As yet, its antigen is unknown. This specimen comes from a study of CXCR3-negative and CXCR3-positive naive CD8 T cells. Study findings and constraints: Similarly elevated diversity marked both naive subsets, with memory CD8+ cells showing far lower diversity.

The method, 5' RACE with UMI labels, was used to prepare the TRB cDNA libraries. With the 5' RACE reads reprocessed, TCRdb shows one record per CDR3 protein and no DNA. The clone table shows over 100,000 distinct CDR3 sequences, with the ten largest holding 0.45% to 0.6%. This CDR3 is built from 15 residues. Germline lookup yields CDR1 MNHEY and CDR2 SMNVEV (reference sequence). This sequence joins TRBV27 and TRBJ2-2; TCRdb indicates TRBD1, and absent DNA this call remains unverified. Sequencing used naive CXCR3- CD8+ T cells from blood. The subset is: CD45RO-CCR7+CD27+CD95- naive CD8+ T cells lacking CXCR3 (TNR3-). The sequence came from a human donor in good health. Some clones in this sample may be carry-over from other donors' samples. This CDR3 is CASRPTGTAGSGLFF.